These T cell receptor beta chains were read from a single sample in a study of beta chain features in type 1 diabetes. The method was immunoSEQ multiplex PCR; TCRdb's version includes in-frame clones alone and lacks a portion of them. This sample has roughly 730,000 clones; around an eighth occur once, and the top ten carry less than 0.025%. The sample was naive CD4+ T cells from blood. These TCRs come from a man younger than 35 with type 1 diabetes. Both conserved end residues are part of each CDR3. Each record gives: J gene, V gene, D gene, clone size, CDR3 DNA, CDR3 protein. A D gene is named only where the DNA matches it firmly. Only some rows state a clone size, as once, few, many or a class for expanded clones.

>TRBJ1-5|TRBV30|TRBD1|.
TGTGCCTGGAGTAACAGGGGGCGAGATCAGCCCCAGCATTTT
CAWSNRGRDQPQHF
>TRBJ1-6|TRBV2|.|few
TGTGCCAGCAGGGGATCTAATCTACCCCTCCACTTT
CASRGSNLPLHF
>TRBJ1-1|TRBV29-1|.|few
TGCAGCGTTACGGAGGGGATGAACACTGAAGCTTTCTTT
CSVTEGMNTEAFF
>TRBJ2-5|TRBV11-3|.|.
TGTGCCAGCAGCTTAGGTTCCGGACACCACCAAGAGACCCAGTACTTC
CASSLGSGHHQETQYF
>TRBJ2-1|TRBV7-9|.|few
TGTGCCAGCATCCGAAGCCGGCTAGCCGAGGGCAATGAGCAGTTCTTC
CASIRSRLAEGNEQFF
>TRBJ1-2|TRBV25-1|TRBD1|.
TGTGCCAGCAGTCCATCGGACAGGGATAACTATGGCTACACCTTC
CASSPSDRDNYGYTF
>TRBJ1-1|TRBV10-3|TRBD1|few
TGTGCCATCAGGATGGATAGGACAGGGAACACTGAAGCTTTCTTT
CAIRMDRTGNTEAFF
>TRBJ2-1|TRBV30|.|.
TGTGCCTGGAGCGGCCGAACAAGGTACTCCAACAATGAGCAGTTCTTC
CAWSGRTRYSNNEQFF
>TRBJ1-2|TRBV28|.|few
TGTGCCAGCAGTTCTCAACAGTCTAAGGGGTATGGCTACACCTTC
CASSSQQSKGYGYTF
>TRBJ2-5|TRBV6-4|.|few
TGTGCCAGCAGTTATAACCTCGGGGCTGGGGAGACCCAGTACTTC
CASSYNLGAGETQYF
>TRBJ1-1|TRBV13|TRBD1|.
TGTGCCAGCAGCCTAGACAGGGTGGGGTTTGAAGCTTTCTTT
CASSLDRVGFEAFF
>TRBJ1-1|TRBV4-1|TRBD1|.
TGCGCCAGCAGCCCACAGGGGGTGAACACTGAAGCTTTCTTT
CASSPQGVNTEAFF
>TRBJ2-5|TRBV7-9|.|.
TGTGCCAGCAGCTTAGACGCAACCCAAGAGACCCAGTACTTC
CASSLDATQETQYF